The 20 T cell receptor beta chains given below trace back to one sample, sequenced in a study of preoperative IRX-2 immunotherapy in early breast cancer. Noted treatment: preoperative locoregional IRX-2 cytokine immunotherapy. Data came from immunoSEQ multiplex PCR; TCRdb stores just in-frame clones and leaves some out. The table records about 42,000 clones, roughly 80% of them present only once. Sequences were derived from tumor tissue, sampled after IRX-2 immunotherapy. These receptors all stem from a human donor with breast cancer.

This clone has a single count. V and J are TRBV11-3 and TRBJ2-5; 7 positions match TRBD2. Trimming took 5 bases from V and 3 from J; bases not matched to a gene: 12. Germline V lookup: CDR1 SGHNT, CDR2 YENEEA. The CDR3 extends over 16 amino acids. The CDR3 loop reads CASSQSGLPIEETQYF. Here the CDR3 DNA reads TGTGCCAGCAGCCAATCGGGACTACCGATCGAAGAGACCCAGTACTTC. The entire variable domain, with the rest obtained from reference TRBV11-3 and TRBJ2-5, is as follows: EAGVVQSPRYKIIEKKQPVAFWCNPISGHNTLYWYLQNLGQGPELLIRYENEEAVDDSQLPKDRFSAERLKGVDSTLKIQPAELGDSAVYLCASSQSGLPIEETQYFGPGTRLLVL.

The chain has TRBV6-8 and TRBJ2-3; D might be TRBD1 (5 bases). Germline V gene lookup returns CDR1 MNHGY and CDR2 SAAAGT. Deletions cut 5 bases from V and 1 base from J, with 10 bases between. There are 14 residues in the CDR3. The CDR3 sequence: CASSLQGGTDTQYF. DNA of the CDR3: TGTGCCAGCAGTCTCCAGGGTGGCACAGATACGCAGTATTTT.

There are a few counts of this clone. The chain joins TRBV6-8 to TRBJ2-7; 8 bases agree with TRBD1. V gave up 5 bases and J gave up 8 bases; unmatched junction bases: 8. Germline V lookup: CDR1 MNHGY, CDR2 SAAAGT. This CDR3 has 13 residues. The CDR3 region has the DNA TGTGCCAGCAGTCCCTCGGACAGGGTAAAGCAGTACTTC. Translated: CASSPSDRVKQYF.

The chain employs TRBV19 and TRBJ2-5; D perhaps matches TRBD2 (6 bases). Germline V gene sequence: CDR1 LNHDA, CDR2 SQIVND (reference sequence). The CDR3 runs to 13 residues. The germline V and J ends were trimmed by 5 bases and 5 bases, with 12 bases remaining between them. The CDR3 is CASSRSLAETQYF. CDR3 DNA sequence: TGTGCCAGTAGTCGGTCCCTAGCGGAGACCCAGTACTTC.

J is TRBJ2-5 and V is TRBV18; TRBD1 aligns across 11 bases. The trim removed 3 bases at V and 5 bases at J, leaving 14 bases unmatched. The CDR3 totals 18 residues. Germline V gene data show CDR1 as KGHSH and CDR2 as LQKENI. CDR3 DNA sequence: TGTGCCAGCTCACCGAACGCCATGGGACAGGGGGAAGGGGAGACCCAGTACTTC. Protein sequence: CASSPNAMGQGEGETQYF.

V is TRBV7-5 and J is TRBJ2-1; no check of the table's D call, TRBD2, against the DNA was made. TRBV7-5 is a pseudogene segment. The CDR3 has 16 residues. This CDR3 is CASSLAASGSRSEQFF. CDR3 nucleotide sequence: TGTGCCAGCAGCTTAGCTGCTAGCGGGAGTAGGAGTGAGCAGTTCTTC.

This clone was detected a few times. Here the CDR3 DNA reads TGTGCCACCAGCAGAGCGGCTCCCGGCGTCGGGGGACCTTACAATGAGCAGTTCTTC. This codes for CATSRAAPGVGGPYNEQFF. The chain carries TRBV15 and TRBJ2-1, with D perhaps TRBD2 (6 bases). CDR1 is LNHNV, CDR2 YYDKDF, per germline (reference sequence). This CDR3 comprises 19 residues. Trimming removed 1 base at V and 4 bases at J, with 23 bases between.

For this clone: The DNA includes a base that is either unread or ambiguous, and X takes the place of its residue. The chain carries TRBV6-7 and TRBJ1-2; 9 nucleotides match TRBD1. TRBV6-7 is classed as an ORF, of uncertain function. The CDR3 is 14 amino acids. Losses at the gene ends were 5 bases for V and 2 bases for J; bases not matched to a gene: 3. CDR3 bases: TGTGCCAGCAGTCGGACAGGGGRGAACTATGGCTACACCTTC. Protein sequence: CASSRTGXNYGYTF.

The chain couples TRBV12-5 to TRBJ2-5; TRBD2 matches 7 bases. The CDR3 is made up of 15 amino acids. Germline V CDR1 and CDR2: LGHNT, FRNRAP. The trim removed 0 bases at V and 5 bases at J, leaving 6 bases unmatched. CDR3 coding DNA: TGTGCTAGTGGTTTGGTACTAGGGAGGGCCGAGACCCAGTACTTC. It yields the protein CASGLVLGRAETQYF.

This clone was seen once. The chain joins TRBV11-3 to TRBJ2-1; 7 bases agree with TRBD2. Trimming at V came to 5 bases and at J to 4 bases, leaving 8 bases not matched to a gene. CDR1 is SGHNT, CDR2 YENEEA, per germline. The CDR3 spans 15 residues. The CDR3 DNA follows: TGTGCCAGCAGCCTGGGGGGGGTCCCATACAATGAGCAGTTCTTC. It codes for CASSLGGVPYNEQFF.

The rearrangement joins TRBV6-8 to TRBJ2-7, with TRBD1 matching 7 bases. CDR1 and CDR2 from the germline V gene are MNHGY and SAAAGT. Trimming cost V 6 bases and J 2 bases; bases outside gene matches: 4. CDR3 length equals 13 residues. Here the CDR3 DNA reads TGTGCCAGCAGGGGGGACAGTCCCTACGAGCAGTACTTC. Translating gives CASRGDSPYEQYF.

V and J are TRBV29-1 and TRBJ1-1; no clear D gene. The CDR3 extends over 14 amino acids. CDR1 is SQVTM and CDR2 is ANQGSEA in the germline V gene. The germline V and J ends were trimmed by 5 bases and 1 base, with 14 bases remaining between them. The CDR3 loop reads CSVRPPRENTEAFF. CDR3 in DNA: TGCAGCGTTAGGCCCCCAAGGGAGAACACTGAAGCTTTCTTT.

V gene TRBV19 combines with J gene TRBJ1-5, with 7 bases aligning to TRBD1. The CDR3 is 12 residues long. Germline V gene lookup returns CDR1 LNHDA and CDR2 SQIVND (reference sequence). V shed 6 bases and J 6 bases; nucleotides not matched to a gene: 2. The DNA for the CDR3 is TGTGCCAGTAGGACAGGGCTTCAGCCCCAGCATTTT. Translating it yields CASRTGLQPQHF.

The chain couples TRBV6-4 to TRBJ2-7; TRBD1 matches 9 bases. The V and J ends lost 3 bases and 1 base, in that order; junction bases with no gene match: 10. The CDR3 runs 17 residues. Germline V gene data show CDR1 as MRHNA and CDR2 as SNTAGT. In nucleotides, the CDR3 is TGTGCCAGCAGTGAACGTATTTACGGGACAGGGTCCTACGAGCAGTACTTC. This translates into CASSERIYGTGSYEQYF.

This clone was detected a few times. The V gene is TRBV7-4, the J gene TRBJ2-2; 12 nucleotides match TRBD2. V lost 6 bases to trimming and J lost 4 bases; unmatched junction nucleotides: 6. Germline-derived CDR1 and CDR2 are SGHVT and SQSDAQ. This CDR3 contains 16 residues. In DNA, the CDR3 is TGTGCCAGCAGATCTCCGGGACTAGCGGGCACCGGGGAGCTGTTTTTT. It is translated as CASRSPGLAGTGELFF. Based on the CDR3 plus reference TRBV7-4 and TRBJ2-2, the full variable domain is GAGVSQSPRYKVAKRGRDVALRCDSISGHVTLYWYRQTLGQGSEVLTYSQSDAQRDKSGRPSGRFSAERPERSVSTLKIQRTEQGDSAVYLCASRSPGLAGTGELFFGEGSRLTVL.

The V call is TRBV15, the J call TRBJ2-1; TRBD1 matches at 8 bases. The CDR3 runs to 16 residues. Germline CDR1 is LNHNV and CDR2 is YYDKDF (reference sequence). V trimming: 3 bases; J trimming: 5 bases; junction bases outside the gene matches: 9. The CDR3 DNA sequence: TGTGCCACCAGCAGGGGTGACAGGGGAACCCACAATGAGCAGTTCTTC. The encoded protein is CATSRGDRGTHNEQFF.

This chain uses TRBV11-3 with TRBJ2-1; the match to TRBD2 covers 7 bases. Germline CDR1 SGHNT, CDR2 YENEEA. After removal of 5 bases from V and 1 base from J, the junction contained 5 bases not matched to a gene. The CDR3 runs 15 residues. The DNA of the CDR3 is TGTGCCAGCAGCCGCCTCGGGGGGTCCTACAATGAGCAGTTCTTC. Amino acids: CASSRLGGSYNEQFF. The complete variable domain, with remaining parts taken from reference TRBV11-3 and TRBJ2-1, reads EAGVVQSPRYKIIEKKQPVAFWCNPISGHNTLYWYLQNLGQGPELLIRYENEEAVDDSQLPKDRFSAERLKGVDSTLKIQPAELGDSAVYLCASSRLGGSYNEQFFGPGTRLTVL.

The chain has TRBV11-3 and TRBJ2-1, with 10 bases lining up with TRBD2. There are 18 residues in the CDR3. Germline V gene data show CDR1 as SGHNT and CDR2 as YENEEA. The trim removed 5 bases at V and 10 bases at J, leaving 20 bases unmatched. The CDR3 DNA sequence: TGTGCCAGCAGCCTCCGCTTCACCGGAGCGGGGGGGCCGATCGAGCAGTTCTTC. Translating gives CASSLRFTGAGGPIEQFF.

Worth noting for this clone: A read error may account for a junction end that differs from germline. This sequence joins TRBV28 and TRBJ2-4; 8 bases agree with TRBD1. CDR3 length: 13 residues. Germline-derived CDR1 and CDR2 are MDHEN and SYDVKM. CDR3 bases: TGTGCCAGCGCGTGGACAGGGATAAACATTCAGTACTTT. Amino acid sequence: CASAWTGINIQYF. Using reference TRBV28 and TRBJ2-4 for the parts outside the CDR3, the full variable domain is DVKVTQSSRYLVKRTGEKVFLECVQDMDHENMFWYRQDPGLGLRLIYFSYDVKMKEKGDIPEGYSVSREKKERFSLILESASTNQTSMYLCASAWTGINIQYFGAGTRLSVL.

This chain joins TRBV6-8 and TRBJ2-3, with 7 bases lining up with TRBD2. The junction had 13 bases not matched to a gene; V was cut back by 6 bases and J by 4 bases. This CDR3 is built from 16 residues. Germline values: CDR1 MNHGY, CDR2 SAAAGT. The CDR3 spells CASRSPAGTEADTQYF. As DNA, the CDR3 is TGTGCCAGCAGGTCCCCAGCGGGAACTGAGGCAGATACGCAGTATTTT.